This TCR beta chain was recorded in a study of blood T cell repertoires in COVID-19. This clone was observed once. The junction had 6 bases not matched to a gene; V was cut back by 1 base and J by 5 bases. Germline-derived CDR1 and CDR2 are SGHAT and FQNNGV. The CDR3 consists of 15 residues. Measured with immunoSEQ multiplex PCR; TCRdb has only the in-frame clones, and not every one. The data hold roughly 200,000 clones, with roughly 86% observed a single time. This TCR was sampled from a man aged 40-49 years with active or convalescent COVID-19. The rearrangement uses TRBV11-2 and TRBJ2-5; 8 nucleotides agree with TRBD2. The specimen sequenced was peripheral blood. Here the CDR3 reads CASSLVGGARETQYF. The CDR3, as DNA: TGTGCCAGCAGCTTAGTCGGGGGGGCAAGGGAGACCCAGTACTTC.